This record concerns one T cell receptor beta chain sequence. What it recognizes is unknown. V gave up 2 bases and J gave up 0 bases, with 13 bases separating them. Per germline, CDR1 SGHRS and CDR2 YFSETQ. This CDR3 spans 16 amino acids. The data originate from a study of identifying expanded T cells in peripheral blood. Study-wide results and caveats: Across healthy donors, higher total template counts meant significantly greater roughly two-week count variance. Technical replicates showed roughly 1.2 changed clones; around 2 weeks roughly 15; four weeks 19.

The data were produced by immunoSEQ multiplex PCR, yet TCRdb's version contains in-frame clones alone and is incomplete. The sample holds 91,000 or so clones, about 90% seen once. Collection occurred without any documented infections or immune events in donors. The sequence was obtained from a person between 18 and 75 years old in good health. Sequenced input: blood. The gene calls are TRBV5-1 and TRBJ2-3; no clear D. The CDR3 spells CASSLSPSPSTDTQYF. CDR3 nucleotide sequence: TGCGCCAGCAGCTTATCACCAAGTCCTAGCACAGATACGCAGTATTTT.